The 7 T cell receptor beta chains below all came from one sample that was sequenced in a study of T-cell reconstitution after alpha-beta-depleted transplantation in children. The library targeted TCRbeta and was prepared with unique molecular identifiers. TCRdb re-derived calls from the PCR reads in MiXCR, one entry per CDR3 protein. Among around 500,000 distinct CDR3 sequences listed, 9.5% to 15% were seen once. The sample consisted of PBMCs from the stem cell graft donor, taken from the stem cell graft. These receptors originate from a human donor who donated a stem cell graft to a child with combined immunodeficiency.

This clonotype came up many times. The V gene is TRBV7-9, the J gene TRBJ2-3; D is unresolved. CDR1 is SEHNR, CDR2 FQNEAQ, per germline (reference sequence). V lost 0 bases and J lost 3, with 13 bases in between. CDR3 length: 16 residues. The CDR3 is CASSLAPLIRTDTQYF. CDR3 DNA: TGTGCCAGCAGCTTAGCGCCGTTAATCAGGACAGATACGCAGTATTTT.

This chain links TRBV2 with TRBJ1-5; D gene uncertain. The CDR3 is made up of 15 amino acids. V lost 2 bases and J 4 bases, leaving 12 bases between the germline ends. CDR1 and CDR2 from the germline V gene are SNHLY and FYNNEI. CDR3 in amino acids: CASSELRAGNQPQHF. In nucleotides, the CDR3 is TGTGCCAGCAGTGAACTTAGGGCGGGGAATCAGCCCCAGCATTTT.

This clonotype occurred many times. The J gene is TRBJ2-7, the V gene TRBV2; 10 nucleotides match TRBD2. Germline assignment: CDR1 SNHLY and CDR2 FYNNEI. The V gene end was trimmed by 2 bases and the J gene end by 5 bases; junction bases not matched to a gene: 9. The CDR3 length is 16 residues. The CDR3 region has the DNA TGTGCCAGCAGTGAATTGGCTAGCGGGAGTCTCCACGAGCAGTACTTC. It is translated as CASSELASGSLHEQYF.

Ten or more counts support this clonotype. The J gene is TRBJ2-3, the V gene TRBV10-3; no reliable D call. Germline V gives CDR1 ENHRY, CDR2 SYGVKD. CDR3 size: 14 residues. V lost 3 bases, J lost 0 bases, and 7 bases lay in between. CDR3 sequence: CAISERDSTDTQYF. CDR3 in DNA: TGTGCCATCAGTGAACGAGATAGCACAGATACGCAGTATTTT.

The chain is built from TRBV27 and TRBJ2-1; no definite D call. Per the germline V gene, CDR1 is MNHEY and CDR2 is SMNVEV (reference sequence). The CDR3 covers 13 residues. V was trimmed by 10 bases and J by 9 bases, leaving 19 bases between them. As DNA, the CDR3 is TGTGCCACCCCATGGGCTCGAATCCCTGAGCAGTTCTTC. Translating gives CATPWARIPEQFF.

This clonotype was counted at least ten times. This chain uses TRBV6-4 with TRBJ2-1; TRBD2 agrees at 9 bases. The CDR3 is made up of 15 amino acids. The germline gives CDR1 MRHNA, CDR2 SNTAGT. V dropped 4 bases and J dropped 5; count of bases not matched to a gene: 6. In DNA form, the CDR3 reads TGTGCCAGCAGTGCGGCTAGCGGGGCCGACAATGAGCAGTTCTTC. Its protein is CASSAASGADNEQFF.

This clonotype was seen many times. This rearrangement joins TRBV5-5 to TRBJ2-2, with a tentative D call TRBD1 (6 bases). V was shortened by 1 base and J by 4 bases, with 14 bases between the two germline ends. In germline, CDR1 is SGHKS, CDR2 YYEKEE (reference sequence). The length of the CDR3 is 16 residues. The CDR3 region has the DNA TGTGCCAGCAGCTTGCATGGGGGCTTGGGCACCGGGGAGCTGTTTTTT. It is translated as CASSLHGGLGTGELFF.